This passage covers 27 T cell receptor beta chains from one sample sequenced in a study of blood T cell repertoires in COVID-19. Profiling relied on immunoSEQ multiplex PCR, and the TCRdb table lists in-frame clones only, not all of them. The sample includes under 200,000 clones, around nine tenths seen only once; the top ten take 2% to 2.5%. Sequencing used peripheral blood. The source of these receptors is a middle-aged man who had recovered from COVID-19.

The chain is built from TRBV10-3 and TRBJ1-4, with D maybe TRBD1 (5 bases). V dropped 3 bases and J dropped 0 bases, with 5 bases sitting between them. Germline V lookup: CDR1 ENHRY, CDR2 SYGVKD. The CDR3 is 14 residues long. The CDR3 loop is CAISEQATNEKLFF. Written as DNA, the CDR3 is TGTGCCATCAGTGAACAGGCAACTAATGAAAAACTGTTTTTT.

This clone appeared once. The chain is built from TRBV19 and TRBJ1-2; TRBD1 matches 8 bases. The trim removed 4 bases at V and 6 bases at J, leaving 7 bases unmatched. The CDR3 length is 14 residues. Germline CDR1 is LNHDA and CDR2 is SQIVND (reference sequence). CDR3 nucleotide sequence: TGTGCCAGTAGTACGGACCCGACAGGGGATGGCTACACCTTC. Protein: CASSTDPTGDGYTF.

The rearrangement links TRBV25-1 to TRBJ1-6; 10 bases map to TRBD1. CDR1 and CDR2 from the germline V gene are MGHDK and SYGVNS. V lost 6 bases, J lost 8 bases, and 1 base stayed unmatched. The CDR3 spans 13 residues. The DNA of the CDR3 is TGTGCCAGCAGGGGGACAGGGGATTCACCCCTCCACTTT. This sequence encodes CASRGTGDSPLHF.

In nucleotides, the CDR3 is TGCGCCAGCAGCCAAGATTGGACAGGGAAAGGAGAGACCCAGTACTTC. This codes for CASSQDWTGKGETQYF. This chain connects TRBV4-3 to TRBJ2-5; 8 bases agree with TRBD1. The CDR3 runs to 16 residues. Germline V lookup: CDR1 LGHNA, CDR2 YSLEER. J lost 4 bases, V lost 0 bases, and 7 bases had no gene match.

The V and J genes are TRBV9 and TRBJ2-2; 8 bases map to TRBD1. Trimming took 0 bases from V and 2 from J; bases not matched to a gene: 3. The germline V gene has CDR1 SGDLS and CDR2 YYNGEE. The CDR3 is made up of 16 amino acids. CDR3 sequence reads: CASSVGGTGNTGELFF. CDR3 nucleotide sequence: TGTGCCAGCAGCGTAGGAGGGACAGGTAACACCGGGGAGCTGTTTTTT.

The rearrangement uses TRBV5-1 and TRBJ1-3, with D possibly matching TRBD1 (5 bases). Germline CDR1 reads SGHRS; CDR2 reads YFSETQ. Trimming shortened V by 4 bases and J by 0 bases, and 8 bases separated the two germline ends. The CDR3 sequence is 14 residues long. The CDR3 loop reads CASSGHLSGNTIYF. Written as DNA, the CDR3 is TGCGCCAGCAGCGGACACCTCTCTGGAAACACCATATATTTT.

CDR3: CSVALNRGNGEAFF. CDR3 nucleotides: TGCAGCGTTGCCCTAAACAGGGGTAATGGTGAAGCTTTCTTT. J is TRBJ1-1 and V is TRBV29-1; 7 bases align to TRBD1. CDR1 SQVTM and CDR2 ANQGSEA come from the germline V gene. The junction had 12 bases not matched to a gene; V was cut back by 4 bases and J by 7 bases. The CDR3 runs to 14 residues.

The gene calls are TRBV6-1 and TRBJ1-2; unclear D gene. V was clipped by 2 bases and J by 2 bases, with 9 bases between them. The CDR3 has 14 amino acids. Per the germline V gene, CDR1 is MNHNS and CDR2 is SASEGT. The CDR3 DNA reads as TGTGCCAGCAGTGAATGGTACAACAACTATGGCTACACCTTC. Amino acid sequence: CASSEWYNNYGYTF.

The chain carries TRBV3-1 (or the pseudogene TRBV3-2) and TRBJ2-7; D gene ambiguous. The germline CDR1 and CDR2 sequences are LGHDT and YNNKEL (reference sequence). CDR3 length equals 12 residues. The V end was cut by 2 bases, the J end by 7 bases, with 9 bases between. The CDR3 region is CASSQTGREQYF. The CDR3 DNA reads TGTGCCAGCAGCCAAACGGGTAGGGAGCAGTACTTC.

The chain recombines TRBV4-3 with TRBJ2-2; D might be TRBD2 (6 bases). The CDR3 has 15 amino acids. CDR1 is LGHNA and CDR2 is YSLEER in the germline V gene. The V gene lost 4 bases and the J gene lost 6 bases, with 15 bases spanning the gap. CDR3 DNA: TGCGCCAGCAGCCCCCGGGACTTCGGGGCCGGGGAGCTGTTTTTT. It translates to CASSPRDFGAGELFF.

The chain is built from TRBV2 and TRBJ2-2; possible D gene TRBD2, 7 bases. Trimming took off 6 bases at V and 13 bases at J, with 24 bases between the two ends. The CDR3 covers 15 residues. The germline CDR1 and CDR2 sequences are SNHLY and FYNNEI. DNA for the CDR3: TGTGCCAGCAGCGACCCGAACACCGAGGGGGGGCGGCTGTTTTTT. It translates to CASSDPNTEGGRLFF. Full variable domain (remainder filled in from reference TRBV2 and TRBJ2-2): EPEVTQTPSHQVTQMGQEVILRCVPISNHLYFYWYRQILGQKVEFLVSFYNNEISEKSEIFDDQFSVERPDGSNFTLKIRSTKLEDSAMYFCASSDPNTEGGRLFFGEGSRLTVL.

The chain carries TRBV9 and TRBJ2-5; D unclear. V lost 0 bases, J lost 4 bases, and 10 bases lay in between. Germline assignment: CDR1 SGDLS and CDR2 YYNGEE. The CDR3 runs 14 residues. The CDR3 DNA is TGTGCCAGCAGCGTAGCCGTAACGGGAGAGACCCAGTACTTC. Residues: CASSVAVTGETQYF.

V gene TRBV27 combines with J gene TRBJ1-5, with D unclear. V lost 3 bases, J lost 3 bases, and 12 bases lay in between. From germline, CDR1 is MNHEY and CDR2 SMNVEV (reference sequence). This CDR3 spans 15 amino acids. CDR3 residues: CASSFGRGNNQPQHF. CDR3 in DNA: TGTGCCAGCAGTTTCGGACGGGGAAACAATCAGCCCCAGCATTTT.

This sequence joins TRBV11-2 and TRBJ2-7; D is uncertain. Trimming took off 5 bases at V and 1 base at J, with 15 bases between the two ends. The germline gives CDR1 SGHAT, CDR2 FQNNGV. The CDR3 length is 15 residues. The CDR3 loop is CASSQQQARSYEQYF. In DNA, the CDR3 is TGTGCCAGCAGCCAACAACAAGCCAGGTCCTACGAGCAGTACTTC.

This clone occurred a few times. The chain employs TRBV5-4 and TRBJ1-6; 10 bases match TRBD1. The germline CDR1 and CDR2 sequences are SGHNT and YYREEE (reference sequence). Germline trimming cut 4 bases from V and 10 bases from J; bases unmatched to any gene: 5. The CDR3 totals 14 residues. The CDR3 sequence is CASSPGQGRSPLHF. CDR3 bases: TGTGCCAGCAGCCCGGGACAGGGGAGGTCACCCCTCCACTTT.

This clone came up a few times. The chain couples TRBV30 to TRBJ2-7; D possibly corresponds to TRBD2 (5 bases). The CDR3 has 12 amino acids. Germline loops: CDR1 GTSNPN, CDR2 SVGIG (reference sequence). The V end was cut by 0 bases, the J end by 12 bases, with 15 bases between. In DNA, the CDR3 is TGTGCCTGGAGTGTACTAGGCCAGCAAGTGTACTTC. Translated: CAWSVLGQQVYF.

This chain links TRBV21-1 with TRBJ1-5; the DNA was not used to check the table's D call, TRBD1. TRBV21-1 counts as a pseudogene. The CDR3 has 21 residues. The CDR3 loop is CASSKSPRAGQPLGGNQPQHF. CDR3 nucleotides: TGTGCCAGCAGCAAAAGCCCCAGGGCGGGACAGCCTTTAGGGGGCAATCAGCCCCAGCATTTT.

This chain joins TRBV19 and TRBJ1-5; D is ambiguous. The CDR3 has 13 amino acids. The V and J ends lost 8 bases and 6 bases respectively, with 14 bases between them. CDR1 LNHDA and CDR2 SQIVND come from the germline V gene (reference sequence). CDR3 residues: CASFPGLGQPQHF. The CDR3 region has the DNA TGTGCCAGTTTTCCAGGTCTCGGTCAGCCCCAGCATTTT.

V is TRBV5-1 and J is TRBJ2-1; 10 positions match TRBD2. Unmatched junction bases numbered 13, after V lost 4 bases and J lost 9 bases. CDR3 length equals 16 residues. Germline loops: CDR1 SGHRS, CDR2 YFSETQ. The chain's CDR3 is CASSQSLAGAVAEQFF. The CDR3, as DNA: TGCGCCAGCAGCCAATCCCTAGCGGGAGCCGTAGCTGAGCAGTTCTTC.

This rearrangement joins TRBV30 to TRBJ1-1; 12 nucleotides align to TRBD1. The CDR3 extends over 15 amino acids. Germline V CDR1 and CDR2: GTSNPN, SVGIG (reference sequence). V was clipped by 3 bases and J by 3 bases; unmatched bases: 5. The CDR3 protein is CAWRGTGGRDTEAFF. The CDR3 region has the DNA TGTGCCTGGAGGGGGACAGGGGGCAGGGACACTGAAGCTTTCTTT.

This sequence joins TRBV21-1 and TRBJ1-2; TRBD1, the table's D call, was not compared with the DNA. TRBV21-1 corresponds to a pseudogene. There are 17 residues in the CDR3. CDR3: CASSREGDRDINYGYTF. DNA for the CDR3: TGTGCCAGCAGCAGAGAGGGCGACAGGGATATCAACTATGGCTACACCTTC.

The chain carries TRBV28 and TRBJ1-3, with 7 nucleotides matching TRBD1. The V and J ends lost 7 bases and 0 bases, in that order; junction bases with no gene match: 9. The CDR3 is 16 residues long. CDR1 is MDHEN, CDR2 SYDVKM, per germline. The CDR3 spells CASIERQGLSGNTIYF. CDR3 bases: TGTGCCAGCATAGAAAGACAGGGCCTCTCTGGAAACACCATATATTTT.

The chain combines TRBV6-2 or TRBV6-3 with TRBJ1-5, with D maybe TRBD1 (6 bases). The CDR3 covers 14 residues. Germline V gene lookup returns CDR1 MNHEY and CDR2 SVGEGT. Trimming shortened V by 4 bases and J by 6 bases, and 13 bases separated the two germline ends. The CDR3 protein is CASSSAGGGQPQHF. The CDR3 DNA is TGTGCCAGCAGTTCCGCGGGAGGGGGTCAGCCCCAGCATTTT.

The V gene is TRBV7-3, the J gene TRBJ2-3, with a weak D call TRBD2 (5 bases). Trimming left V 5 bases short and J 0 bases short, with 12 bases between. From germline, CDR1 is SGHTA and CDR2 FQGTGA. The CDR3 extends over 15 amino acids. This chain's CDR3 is CASSEGLISTDTQYF. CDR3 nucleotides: TGTGCCAGCAGCGAAGGACTCATTAGCACAGATACGCAGTATTTT.

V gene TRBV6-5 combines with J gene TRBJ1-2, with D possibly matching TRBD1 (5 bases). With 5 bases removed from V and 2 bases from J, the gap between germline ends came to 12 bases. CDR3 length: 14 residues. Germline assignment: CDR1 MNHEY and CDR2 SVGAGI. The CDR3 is CASSRGEGNYGYTF. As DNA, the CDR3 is TGTGCCAGCAGTCGGGGGGAGGGGAACTATGGCTACACCTTC.

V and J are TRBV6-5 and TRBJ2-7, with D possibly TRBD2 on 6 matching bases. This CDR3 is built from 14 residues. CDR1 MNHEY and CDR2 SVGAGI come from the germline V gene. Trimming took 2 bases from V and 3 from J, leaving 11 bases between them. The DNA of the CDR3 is TGTGCCAGCAGTTACGGAACGGGGGTCTACGAGCAGTACTTC. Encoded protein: CASSYGTGVYEQYF.

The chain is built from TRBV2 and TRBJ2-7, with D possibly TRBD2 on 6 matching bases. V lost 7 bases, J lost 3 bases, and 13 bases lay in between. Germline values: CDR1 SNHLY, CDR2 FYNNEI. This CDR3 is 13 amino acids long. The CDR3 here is CASNEGGYYEQYF. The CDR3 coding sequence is TGTGCCAGCAACGAAGGAGGGTACTACGAGCAGTACTTC.